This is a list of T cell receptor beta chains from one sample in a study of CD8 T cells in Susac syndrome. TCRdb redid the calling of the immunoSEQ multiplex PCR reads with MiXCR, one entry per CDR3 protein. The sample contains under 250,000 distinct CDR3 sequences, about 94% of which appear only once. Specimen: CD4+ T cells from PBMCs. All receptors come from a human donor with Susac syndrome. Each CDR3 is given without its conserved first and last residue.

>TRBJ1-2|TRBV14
ASSQVTGWNYGYT
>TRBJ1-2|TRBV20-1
SARVGGDYGYT
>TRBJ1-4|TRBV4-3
ASSQAVSGGNEKLF
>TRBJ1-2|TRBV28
ASNWERSGDYGYT
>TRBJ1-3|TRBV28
ASSFDVGLSFSGNTIY
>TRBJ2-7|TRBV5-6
ASSLEGLAGSSYEQY
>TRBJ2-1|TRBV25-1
ASSASDRDGDEQF
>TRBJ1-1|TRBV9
ASSPRTGIAAEAF
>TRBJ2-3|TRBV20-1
SASPIRITDTQY
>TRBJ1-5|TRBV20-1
SGGQAAGQPQH
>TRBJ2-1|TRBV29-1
SVEDPGLLNEQF
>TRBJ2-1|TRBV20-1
SARDRVKAEQF
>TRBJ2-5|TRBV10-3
AISSGRGETQY
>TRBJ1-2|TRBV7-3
ASSPLNGGGGYT
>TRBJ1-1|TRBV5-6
ASAGGMNTEAF
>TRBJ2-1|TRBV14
ASSQRAGSFRTWNEQF